This is a list of T cell receptor beta chains from one sample in a study of identical twins. TCRdb independently ran MiXCR on the 5' RACE reads; one entry per CDR3 protein. The repertoire includes under 900,000 distinct CDR3 sequences, roughly 18% of them detected once, and less than 15% sits in the top ten. These same records also appear under a second study, on T cells expressing NK-cell markers.

The sample was PBMCs. These TCRs come from a young woman in good health. CDR3s include the opening cysteine and the closing phenylalanine or tryptophan. The order of the fields is J gene, D gene, clone size, V gene, CDR3 length, CDR3 protein, CDR3 DNA. A D gene is named only where the DNA matches it firmly. Expanded clones are given a class, and other clones once, few, many or no size at all.

J: TRBJ2-3
D: .
size: .
V: TRBV12-3/TRBV12-4
length: 16
CDR3: CATMKWGRAPTDTQYF
DNA: TGTGCCACCATGAAGTGGGGCAGGGCCCCCACAGATACGCAGTATTTT

J: TRBJ1-2
D: .
size: .
V: TRBV7-9
length: 12
CDR3: CAIYRGFYGYTF
DNA: TGTGCCATCTACCGGGGGTTCTATGGCTACACCTTC

J: TRBJ1-1
D: TRBD1
size: few
V: TRBV20-1
length: 12
CDR3: CSATGTGAIAFF
DNA: TGCAGTGCTACCGGGACAGGGGCAATAGCTTTCTTT

J: TRBJ1-1
D: TRBD1
size: few
V: TRBV5-1
length: 14
CDR3: CASSLGTGGVEAFF
DNA: TGCGCCAGCAGCTTGGGGACAGGGGGCGTGGAGGCTTTCTTT

J: TRBJ1-5
D: .
size: .
V: TRBV7-2
length: 14
CDR3: CASRLMGGNQPQHF
DNA: TGTGCCAGCAGACTTATGGGTGGCAATCAGCCCCAGCATTTT

J: TRBJ2-3
D: .
size: few
V: TRBV5-1
length: 15
CDR3: CASSLEAPSTDTQYF
DNA: TGCGCCAGCAGCTTGGAGGCGCCCAGCACAGATACGCAGTATTTT

J: TRBJ1-1
D: .
size: .
V: TRBV20-1
length: 16
CDR3: CSARVPGRQRGTEAFF
DNA: TGCAGTGCTAGAGTGCCAGGGCGGCAACGAGGCACTGAAGCTTTCTTT

J: TRBJ1-6
D: TRBD1
size: few
V: TRBV7-8
length: 15
CDR3: CASSSGTGGRSPLHF
DNA: TGTGCCAGCAGCTCTGGGACAGGGGGCCGTTCACCCCTCCACTTT

J: TRBJ1-6
D: .
size: .
V: TRBV25-1
length: 13
CDR3: CASSDSGDSPLHF
DNA: TGTGCCAGCAGTGATTCGGGGGATTCACCCCTCCACTTT

J: TRBJ2-1
D: TRBD2
size: few
V: TRBV11-2
length: 16
CDR3: CASSPVRGSSYNEQFF
DNA: TGTGCCAGCAGCCCCGTCCGCGGGAGCTCCTACAATGAGCAGTTCTTC

J: TRBJ2-7
D: .
size: few
V: TRBV12-3/TRBV12-4
length: 9
CDR3: CAGDYEQYF
DNA: TGTGCCGGCGATTACGAGCAGTACTTC

J: TRBJ2-7
D: .
size: .
V: TRBV13
length: 13
CDR3: CASSARSRYEQYF
DNA: TGTGCCAGCAGCGCGAGATCAAGGTACGAGCAGTACTTC

J: TRBJ2-1
D: TRBD1
size: many
V: TRBV5-1
length: 16
CDR3: CASSGQTGGSYNEQFF
DNA: TGCGCCAGCAGCGGGCAGACAGGGGGATCCTACAATGAGCAGTTCTTC

J: TRBJ2-7
D: .
size: .
V: TRBV19
length: 15
CDR3: CASSIALTGPYEQYF
DNA: TGTGCCAGTAGTATCGCCCTCACAGGCCCCTACGAGCAGTACTTC